The entry below gives a single TCR beta chain sequence along with its context. Its specific antigen is unknown. Base qualities are not provided; no much larger clone lies one nucleotide away. Synovial fluid samples were paired with blood samples taken from the same ankylosing spondylitis patients. This sample was included in a study of CD8 T cells in ankylosing spondylitis listed by TCRdb under 2017. In terms of the full investigation: T cell receptor beta repertoires were profiled in healthy donors and ankylosing spondylitis patients so that disease-linked TCR variants could be found. In total, the full study cohort was made up of about 110 healthy donors and 25 ankylosing spondylitis patients. Peripheral blood samples were taken, and synovial fluid was additionally collected from ankylosing spondylitis patients. Overall results and qualifications from the work: A TCR beta motif of seven or eight highly homologous amino acid variants appeared characteristic of blood from ankylosing spondylitis patients. In peripheral blood, the disease-linked clones were found at relatively low frequencies and had a CD8+ phenotype. The disease-linked clones were reported as significantly enriched in matched synovial fluid samples from ankylosing spondylitis patients. Some TCR beta motif variants had previously been reported in synovial fluid and blood of reactive arthritis patients, which suggested common disease-initiation mechanisms.

V is clipped by 0 bases and J by 3 bases, and the sequence between their germline boundaries is 15 bases long. The CDR3 contains 16 residues, cysteine and phenylalanine counted. Just the 48-base CDR3 DNA is kept, in frame starting at base 1. The germline V gene gives CDR1 as SGHRS and CDR2 as YFSETQ. Sequencing instrument: Illumina HiSeq 2500. Quantitative 5'-RACE with molecular barcodes was used to prepare TCR beta libraries. Under the source paper's analysis protocol: To identify disease-linked TCR variants, a new computational method was used, one built on a probabilistic model of VDJ rearrangement. TCRdb reanalyzed the raw reads on its own, using fastp at Q25 for trimming and MiXCR for clone calling, and kept in-frame beta chains. CDR3 protein duplicates are merged, each entry listing the most common genes and DNA. The V and J calls reflect TCRdb's pipeline rather than the authors' work. This sample has 150,000 or so distinct CDR3 sequences in its table, and 25% to 35% of those were observed once. Of the sample, over 5.5% is held by the ten largest clones.

Here the chain combines TRBV5-1 and TRBJ1-1; the D gene cannot be resolved reliably. The clonotype originates from a male donor with ankylosing spondylitis. Sequencing input: synovial fluid, either unsorted or a sorted T cell fraction (not recorded which). This receptor has the CDR3 CASSLVPNYKDTEAFF. The DNA sequence reads TGCGCCAGCAGCTTGGTCCCTAATTATAAGGACACTGAAGCTTTCTTT.